Sequencing of this T cell receptor (beta chain) was carried out in a study of blood T cell repertoires in COVID-19. Study-level information: There were acute and convalescent COVID-19 samples, and they came from the United States, Italy and Spain. Nucleic acid was either cDNA or gDNA, and it came from T cells, B-cell-depleted T cells, or PBMCs.

As originally analysed: Reference gene primer amplification gave nucleated cell count estimates. Measured with immunoSEQ multiplex PCR; TCRdb has only the in-frame clones, and not every one. V and J calls and clone size are as listed in that table; D and trimming were resolved from the DNA. This repertoire shows over 100,000 clones, about 90% found once; its top ten account for roughly 2%. Sample: peripheral blood. The TCR sequence derives from a man aged 50-60 years with active COVID-19.

DNA for the CDR3: TGTGCCAGCGTCGGGACTATTAGCAATCAGCCCCAGCATTTT. It yields the protein CASVGTISNQPQHF. J is TRBJ1-5 and V is TRBV19; TRBD1 might be the D (5 bases). CDR3 length: 14 residues. Deletions cut 9 bases from V and 0 bases from J, with 12 bases between. From germline, CDR1 is LNHDA and CDR2 SQIVND (reference sequence).